A single sample gave rise to the 22 T cell receptor beta chains below, sequenced in a study of T cell responses to AZD1222 COVID-19 vaccine (dated by TCRdb to the early 2020s). This specimen's time point label, interpreted: baseline before first vaccination. Libraries were built with the immunoSEQ multiplex PCR assay. Here the immuneACCESS table is served through TCRdb, limited to in-frame sequences with V and J called. Missing clones are a known gap in these copies; in checked studies unresolved V genes cover under half, and the rest lacks a known reason. Here the sample has 150,000 to 200,000 clones; almost 95% occur a single time. 7.5% to 9.5% of the sample rests with the top ten. This specimen consisted of peripheral blood, obtained on day 0 of AZD1222 vaccination. These receptors all stem from an adult in good health.

The chain is built from TRBV3-1 (or the pseudogene TRBV3-2) and TRBJ2-5; 8 bases are shared with TRBD1. With V trimmed by 5 bases and J by 7 bases, 12 bases remained unmatched. CDR3 length: 15 residues. Germline-derived CDR1 and CDR2 are LGHDT and YNNKEL (reference sequence). CDR3: CASSSRTGTGGTQYF. CDR3 in DNA: TGTGCCAGCAGCTCACGGACAGGGACAGGTGGGACCCAGTACTTC.

This chain connects TRBV30 to TRBJ1-3; D remains ambiguous. This CDR3 spans 12 amino acids. Germline CDR1 GTSNPN, CDR2 SVGIG (reference sequence). V was cut by 3 bases and J by 4 bases, with 7 bases left in between. The CDR3 loop is CAWSAEGNTIYF. In DNA form, the CDR3 reads TGTGCCTGGAGCGCAGAGGGAAACACCATATATTTT.

The rearrangement uses TRBV4-1 and TRBJ1-1, with D possibly TRBD1 on 6 matching bases. This CDR3 has 16 amino acids. Germline-derived CDR1 and CDR2 are MGHRA and YSYEKL. The V end was cut by 2 bases, the J end by 1 base, with 14 bases between. The CDR3, as DNA: TGCGCCAGCAGCCAAACCGGCAGGGGCGAGAACACTGAAGCTTTCTTT. Encoded protein: CASSQTGRGENTEAFF.

The V call is TRBV6-2 or TRBV6-3, the J call TRBJ1-1, with a possible D match to TRBD1 (5 bases). CDR3 length: 13 amino acids. With 4 bases removed from V and 4 bases from J, the gap between germline ends came to 10 bases. Germline V gene sequence: CDR1 MNHEY, CDR2 SVGEGT. This CDR3 reads CASSSLGGTEAFF. CDR3 nucleotides: TGTGCCAGCAGTTCCCTGGGGGGCACTGAAGCTTTCTTT.

The chain is built from TRBV7-6 and TRBJ2-7; D is possibly TRBD1 (6 bases). Trimming cost V 2 bases and J 2 bases, with 16 bases left between them. The CDR3 length is 16 residues. Germline V gene lookup returns CDR1 SGHVS and CDR2 FNYEAQ. The CDR3 DNA follows: TGTGCCAGCAGCTTATTCCCAAAGGACAGCCCCTACGAGCAGTACTTC. Residues: CASSLFPKDSPYEQYF.

The V and J genes are TRBV7-9 and TRBJ2-7, with D perhaps TRBD2 (6 bases). Trimming removed 5 bases at V and 7 bases at J, with 15 bases between. Germline CDR1 and CDR2: SEHNR and FQNEAQ (reference sequence). CDR3 length: 13 residues. CDR3 in amino acids: CASSPPRGEEQYF. In nucleotides, the CDR3 is TGTGCCAGCAGCCCCCCGCGGGGAGAAGAGCAGTACTTC.

The CDR3, as DNA: TGCGCCAGCAGCTTGGTGGTAGGACCCAACACCGGGGAGCTGTTTTTT. This encodes CASSLVVGPNTGELFF. The gene calls are TRBV5-1 and TRBJ2-2; D not resolved. There are 16 residues in the CDR3. Germline loops: CDR1 SGHRS, CDR2 YFSETQ. V lost 0 bases, J lost 2 bases, and 11 bases lay in between.

V usage is TRBV9 and J usage is TRBJ1-2; D gene uncertain. Germline V gives CDR1 SGDLS, CDR2 YYNGEE. This CDR3 is 12 amino acids long. The ends were cut back, 0 bases at V and 4 bases at J, with 4 bases in the middle. CDR3 region: CASSVGVYGYTF. CDR3 sequence (DNA): TGTGCCAGCAGCGTAGGAGTCTATGGCTACACCTTC.

The rearrangement joins TRBV27 to TRBJ1-6; weak D call: TRBD1 (5 bases). Germline CDR1 and CDR2: MNHEY and SMNVEV (reference sequence). This CDR3 is 16 amino acids long. The V and J ends lost 3 bases and 1 base respectively, with 10 bases between them. The CDR3, as DNA: TGTGCCAGCAGTTTGCTGGGGGAGTCCTATAATTCACCCCTCCACTTT. This encodes CASSLLGESYNSPLHF.

The rearrangement joins TRBV6-5 to TRBJ2-5; D is uncertain. The CDR3 spans 10 residues. V was pared by 7 bases and J by 5 bases, with 5 bases between. Per germline, CDR1 MNHEY and CDR2 SVGAGI. CDR3 protein: CASTGETQYF. The CDR3 region has the DNA TGTGCCAGCACGGGTGAGACCCAGTACTTC.

The chain employs TRBV28 and TRBJ1-2; tentatively, D is TRBD1 (6 bases). CDR1 and CDR2 from the germline V gene are MDHEN and SYDVKM. The CDR3 has 13 amino acids. V lost 6 bases and J lost 2, with 10 bases in between. This CDR3 reads CASSPQGNYGYTF. CDR3 nucleotide sequence: TGTGCCAGCAGCCCCCAGGGGAACTATGGCTACACCTTC.

This clone appeared once. V is TRBV11-2 and J is TRBJ2-7; D unclear. Per germline, CDR1 SGHAT and CDR2 FQNNGV. V lost 1 base, J lost 2 bases, and 9 bases lay in between. The CDR3 loop spans 14 amino acids. In nucleotides, the CDR3 is TGTGCCAGCAGCTTAGGGCTGGGCCCCTACGAGCAGTACTTC. Translation gives CASSLGLGPYEQYF. The full variable domain, rest sourced from reference TRBV11-2 and TRBJ2-7, is EAGVAQSPRYKIIEKRQSVAFWCNPISGHATLYWYQQILGQGPKLLIQFQNNGVVDDSQLPKDRFSAERLKGVDSTLKIQPAKLEDSAVYLCASSLGLGPYEQYFGPGTRLTVT.

The rearrangement links TRBV25-1 to TRBJ1-1; D is unresolved. CDR3 length equals 13 residues. Deletions cut 8 bases from V and 0 bases from J, with 10 bases between. CDR1 and CDR2 from the germline V gene are MGHDK and SYGVNS. CDR3 sequence: CASSLALNTEAFF. CDR3 DNA sequence: TGTGCCAGCTCTCTCGCACTGAACACTGAAGCTTTCTTT. Filled out from reference TRBV25-1 and TRBJ1-1, the complete variable domain reads EADIYQTPRYLVIGTGKKITLECSQTMGHDKMYWYQQDPGMELHLIHYSYGVNSTEKGDLSSESTVSRIRTEHFPLTLESARPSHTSQYLCASSLALNTEAFFGQGTRLTVV.

The chain joins TRBV5-4 to TRBJ2-2; no firm D call. This CDR3 has 15 residues. Germline V lookup: CDR1 SGHNT, CDR2 YYREEE (reference sequence). V was trimmed by 3 bases and J by 10 bases, leaving 19 bases between them. CDR3 coding DNA: TGTGCCAGCAGCTATCCGTCTGGTCTCGGAAAGGAGCTGTTTTTT. This encodes CASSYPSGLGKELFF.

The chain has TRBV25-1 and TRBJ1-1; 7 positions agree with TRBD1. V shed 0 bases and J 6 bases; nucleotides not matched to a gene: 10. Germline CDR1 MGHDK, CDR2 SYGVNS. The CDR3 is made up of 16 amino acids. The CDR3: CASSEYGAGGFAEAFF. CDR3 sequence (DNA): TGTGCCAGCAGTGAATATGGGGCAGGGGGTTTCGCTGAAGCTTTCTTT. Looking up the rest from reference TRBV25-1 and TRBJ1-1 gives the full variable domain: EADIYQTPRYLVIGTGKKITLECSQTMGHDKMYWYQQDPGMELHLIHYSYGVNSTEKGDLSSESTVSRIRTEHFPLTLESARPSHTSQYLCASSEYGAGGFAEAFFGQGTRLTVV.

The V call is TRBV30, the J call TRBJ2-1; 9 bases line up with TRBD1. Per germline, CDR1 GTSNPN and CDR2 SVGIG (reference sequence). The CDR3 contains 13 residues. J was trimmed by 7 bases and V by 8 bases; bases with no gene match: 9. The CDR3 bases are TGTGCCGGACGGGGGACAGGGTGGAATGAGCAGTTCTTC. As protein: CAGRGTGWNEQFF.

V usage is TRBV7-8 and J usage is TRBJ2-7; D gene unclear. The CDR3 totals 13 residues. The germline V gene encodes CDR1 SGHVS and CDR2 FQNEAQ. With 5 bases removed from V and 6 bases from J, the gap between germline ends came to 14 bases. CDR3 sequence (DNA): TGTGCCAGCAGCCTCCTACGTACGTCCGAGCAGTACTTC. It encodes CASSLLRTSEQYF.

V is TRBV28 and J is TRBJ2-2; D is unresolved. The CDR3 runs 11 residues. In germline, CDR1 is MDHEN, CDR2 SYDVKM. The ends were cut back, 5 bases at V and 5 bases at J, with 3 bases in the middle. The CDR3 DNA reads as TGTGCCAGCAGTAGAACCGGGGAGCTGTTTTTT. Residues: CASSRTGELFF.

The V and J genes are TRBV24-1 and TRBJ2-5, with D possibly matching TRBD1 (6 bases). Germline V gives CDR1 KGHDR, CDR2 SFDVKD. The CDR3 extends over 15 amino acids. V shed 8 bases and J shed 1 base, with 16 bases lying between them. The CDR3 loop is CATTRGAGAQETQYF. Written as DNA, the CDR3 is TGTGCCACCACCCGTGGGGCAGGGGCCCAAGAGACCCAGTACTTC.

The rearrangement links TRBV5-1 to TRBJ1-6; D not certain. CDR1 is SGHRS and CDR2 is YFSETQ in the germline V gene. V lost 0 bases and J lost 5, with 9 bases in between. The CDR3 is 15 amino acids. The CDR3 DNA reads TGCGCCAGCAGCTTGGAGGCGGCCGATAATTCACCCCTCCACTTT. It specifies CASSLEAADNSPLHF.

This sequence joins TRBV6-1 and TRBJ2-1, with TRBD2 matching 7 bases. This CDR3 has 16 residues. The junction had 8 bases not matched to a gene; V was cut back by 2 bases and J by 4 bases. Germline V gene sequence: CDR1 MNHNS, CDR2 SASEGT. In nucleotides, the CDR3 is TGTGCCAGCAGTGAACTCCCGGGGGGACTATACAATGAGCAGTTCTTC. Translating it yields CASSELPGGLYNEQFF.

The rearrangement links TRBV14 to TRBJ2-5; possible D gene TRBD2, 6 bases. CDR3 length: 14 amino acids. From germline, CDR1 is SGHDN and CDR2 FVKESK. Trimming took off 2 bases at V and 2 bases at J, with 9 bases between the two ends. CDR3 sequence reads: CASSQWGLQETQYF. The CDR3 DNA reads as TGTGCCAGCAGCCAATGGGGACTTCAAGAGACCCAGTACTTC. The entire variable domain, with the rest obtained from reference TRBV14 and TRBJ2-5, is as follows: EAGVTQFPSHSVIEKGQTVTLRCDPISGHDNLYWYRRVMGKEIKFLLHFVKESKQDESGMPNNRFLAERTGGTYSTLKVQPAELEDSGVYFCASSQWGLQETQYFGPGTRLLVL.